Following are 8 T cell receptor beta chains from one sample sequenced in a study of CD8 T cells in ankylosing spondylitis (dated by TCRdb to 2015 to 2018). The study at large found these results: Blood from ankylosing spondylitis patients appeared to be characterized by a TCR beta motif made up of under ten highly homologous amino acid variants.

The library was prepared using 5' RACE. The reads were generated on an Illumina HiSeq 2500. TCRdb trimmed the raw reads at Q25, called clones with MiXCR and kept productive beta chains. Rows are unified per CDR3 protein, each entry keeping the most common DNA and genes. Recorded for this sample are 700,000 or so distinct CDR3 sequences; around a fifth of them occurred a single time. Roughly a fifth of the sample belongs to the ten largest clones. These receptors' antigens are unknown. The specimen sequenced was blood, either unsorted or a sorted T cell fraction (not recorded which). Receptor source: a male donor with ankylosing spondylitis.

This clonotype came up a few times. The CDR3 DNA follows: TGTGCCAGCAGCCCCGGACAGGCGGCTTCACCCCTCCACTTT. It is translated as CASSPGQAASPLHF. This chain links TRBV5-6 with TRBJ1-6; 7 bases map to TRBD1. Germline values: CDR1 SGHDT, CDR2 YYEEEE. The CDR3 has 14 residues. With 4 bases clipped from V and 9 bases from J, the junction kept 7 bases outside the gene matches.

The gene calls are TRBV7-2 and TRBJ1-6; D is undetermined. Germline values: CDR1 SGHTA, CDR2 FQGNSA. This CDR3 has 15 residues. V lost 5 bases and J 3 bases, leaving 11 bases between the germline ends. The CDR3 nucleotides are TGTGCCAGCAGCCCCCTAATGGGCTATAATTCACCCCTCCACTTT. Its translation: CASSPLMGYNSPLHF.

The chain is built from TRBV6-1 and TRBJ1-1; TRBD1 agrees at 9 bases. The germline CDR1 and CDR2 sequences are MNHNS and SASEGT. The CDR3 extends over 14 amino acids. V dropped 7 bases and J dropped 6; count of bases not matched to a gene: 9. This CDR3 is CASTQTGGGSEAFF. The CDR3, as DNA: TGTGCCAGCACTCAGACAGGGGGTGGATCTGAAGCTTTCTTT.

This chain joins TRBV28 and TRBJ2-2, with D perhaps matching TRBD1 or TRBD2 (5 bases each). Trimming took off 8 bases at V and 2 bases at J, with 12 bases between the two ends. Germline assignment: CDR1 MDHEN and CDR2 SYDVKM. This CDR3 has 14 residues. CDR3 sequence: CASLGTFNTGELFF. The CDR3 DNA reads TGTGCCAGCCTCGGGACCTTCAACACCGGGGAGCTGTTTTTT.

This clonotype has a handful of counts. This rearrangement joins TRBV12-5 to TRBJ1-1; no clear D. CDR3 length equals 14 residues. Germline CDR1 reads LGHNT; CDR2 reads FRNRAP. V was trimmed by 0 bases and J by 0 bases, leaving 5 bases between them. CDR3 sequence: CASGLVYMNTEAFF. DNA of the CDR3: TGTGCTAGTGGTTTGGTCTACATGAACACTGAAGCTTTCTTT. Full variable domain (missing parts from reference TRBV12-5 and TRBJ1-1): DARVTQTPRHKVTEMGQEVTMRCQPILGHNTVFWYRQTMMQGLELLAYFRNRAPLDDSGMPKDRFSAEMPDATLATLKIQPSEPRDSAVYFCASGLVYMNTEAFFGQGTRLTVV.

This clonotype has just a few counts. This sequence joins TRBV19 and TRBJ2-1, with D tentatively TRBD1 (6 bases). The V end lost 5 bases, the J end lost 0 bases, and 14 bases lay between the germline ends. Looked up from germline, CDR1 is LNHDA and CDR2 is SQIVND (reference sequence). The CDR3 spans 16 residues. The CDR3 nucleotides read TGTGCCAGTAGTGCCCGTGGGGGCGTCTCCTACAATGAGCAGTTCTTC. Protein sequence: CASSARGGVSYNEQFF. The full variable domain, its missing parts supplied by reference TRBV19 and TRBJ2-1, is DGGITQSPKYLFRKEGQNVTLSCEQNLNHDAMYWYRQDPGQGLRLIYYSQIVNDFQKGDIAEGYSVSREKKESFPLTVTSAQKNPTAFYLCASSARGGVSYNEQFFGPGTRLTVL.

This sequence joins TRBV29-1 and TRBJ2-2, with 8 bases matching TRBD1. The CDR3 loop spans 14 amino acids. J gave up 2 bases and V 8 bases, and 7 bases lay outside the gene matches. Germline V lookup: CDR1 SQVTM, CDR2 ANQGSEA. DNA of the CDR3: TGCAGCACCGCAGGGACAGGCAACACCGGGGAGCTGTTTTTT. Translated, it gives CSTAGTGNTGELFF.

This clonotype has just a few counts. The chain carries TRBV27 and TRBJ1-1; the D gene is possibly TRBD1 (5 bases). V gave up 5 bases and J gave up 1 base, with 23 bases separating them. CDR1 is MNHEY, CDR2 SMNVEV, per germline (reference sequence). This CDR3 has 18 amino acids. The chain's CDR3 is CASSLRSAGHGGNTEAFF. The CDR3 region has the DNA TGTGCCAGCAGTCTTAGAAGCGCGGGGCACGGGGGGAACACTGAAGCTTTCTTT.